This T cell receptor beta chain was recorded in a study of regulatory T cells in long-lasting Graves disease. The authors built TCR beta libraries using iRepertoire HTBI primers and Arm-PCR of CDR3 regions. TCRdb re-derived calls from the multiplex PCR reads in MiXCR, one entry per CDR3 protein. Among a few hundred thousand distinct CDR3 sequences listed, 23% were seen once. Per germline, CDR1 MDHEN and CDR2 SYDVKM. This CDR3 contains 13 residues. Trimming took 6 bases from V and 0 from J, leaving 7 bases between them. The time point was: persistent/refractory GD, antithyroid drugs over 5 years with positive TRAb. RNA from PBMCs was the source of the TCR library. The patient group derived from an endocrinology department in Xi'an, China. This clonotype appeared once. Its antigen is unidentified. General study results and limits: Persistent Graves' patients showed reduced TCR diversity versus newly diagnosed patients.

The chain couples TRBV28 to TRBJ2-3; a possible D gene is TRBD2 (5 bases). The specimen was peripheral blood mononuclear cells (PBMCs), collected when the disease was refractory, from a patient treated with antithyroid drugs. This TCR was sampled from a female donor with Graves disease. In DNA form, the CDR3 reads TGTGCCAGCAGGGAGGACAGCACAGATACGCAGTATTTT. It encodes CASREDSTDTQYF.